This TCR beta chain was captured by sequencing in a study of blood T cell repertoires in COVID-19. Assay used: immunoSEQ multiplex PCR; TCRdb lists only in-frame clones, some missing. The sample has some 340,000 clones; approximately 82% are singletons. Sequencing input: peripheral blood. This clonotype was sampled from a man younger than 45 with active or convalescent COVID-19.

CDR3 in amino acids: CASSLVLFDEQFF. CDR3 DNA: TGTGCCAGCAGCCTTGTTTTATTCGATGAGCAGTTCTTC. V gene TRBV5-8 combines with J gene TRBJ2-1; D gene unclear. The V end was cut by 4 bases, the J end by 8 bases, with 13 bases between. The CDR3 spans 13 residues. CDR1 SGHTS and CDR2 YDEGEE come from the germline V gene. The full variable domain, in which reference TRBV5-8 and TRBJ2-1 provide the parts outside the CDR3, is EAGVTQSPTHLIKTRGQQATLRCSPISGHTSVYWYQQALGLGLQFLLWYDEGEERNRGNFPPRFSGRQFPNYSSELNVNALELEDSALYLCASSLVLFDEQFFGPGTRLTVL.